These T cell receptor beta chains were read from a single sample in a study of cytomegalovirus exposure and HLA in healthy donors. This table comes from immunoSEQ multiplex PCR, and its TCRdb copy is limited to in-frame clones, with some not included. Found here are roughly 150,000 clones, 70% to 80% of them singletons; the top ten hold around an eighth. Sequencing was carried out using PBMCs. These receptors came from a woman aged 40 to 49 in good health and CMV-seronegative. CDR3s include the opening cysteine and the closing phenylalanine or tryptophan. A D gene is named only where the DNA matches it firmly. Only some rows state a clone size, as once, few, many or a class for expanded clones.

j_call: TRBJ1-6
d_call: NA
clone_size: once
v_call: TRBV4-2
cdr3_aa: CASSQVNPNNNSPLHF
cdr3_nt: TGTGCCAGCAGCCAAGTTAACCCAAACAATAATTCACCCCTCCACTTT

j_call: TRBJ2-7
d_call: TRBD2
clone_size: NA
v_call: TRBV7-6
cdr3_aa: CASSQPPTSGGYEQYF
cdr3_nt: TGTGCCAGCAGCCAACCCCCGACTAGCGGGGGCTACGAGCAGTACTTC

j_call: TRBJ1-2
d_call: NA
clone_size: once
v_call: TRBV11-1
cdr3_aa: CASSPSGRGGYTF
cdr3_nt: TGTGCCAGCAGCCCAAGCGGGCGCGGTGGCTACACCTTC

j_call: TRBJ1-2
d_call: NA
clone_size: NA
v_call: TRBV5-8
cdr3_aa: CASSPDFDGSGYTF
cdr3_nt: TGTGCCAGCAGCCCGGACTTTGATGGGTCTGGCTACACCTTC

j_call: TRBJ1-2
d_call: TRBD1
clone_size: NA
v_call: TRBV6-6
cdr3_aa: CASRSGQGLYGYTF
cdr3_nt: TGTGCCAGCAGAAGCGGACAGGGACTCTATGGCTACACCTTC

j_call: TRBJ2-7
d_call: TRBD1
clone_size: NA
v_call: TRBV23-1
cdr3_aa: CASSQSSGTGGNYEQYF
cdr3_nt: TGCGCCAGCAGTCAATCATCCGGGACAGGGGGCAACTACGAGCAGTACTTC

j_call: TRBJ2-3
d_call: TRBD2
clone_size: NA
v_call: TRBV27
cdr3_aa: CASGALGLAGRANTQYF
cdr3_nt: TGTGCCAGCGGGGCCCTAGGACTAGCGGGACGGGCAAATACGCAGTATTTT

j_call: TRBJ1-3
d_call: TRBD1
clone_size: NA
v_call: TRBV5-4
cdr3_aa: CASSKTTGLDTIYF
cdr3_nt: TGTGCCAGCAGCAAAACGACAGGGTTGGACACCATATATTTT

j_call: TRBJ2-1
d_call: TRBD1
clone_size: NA
v_call: TRBV7-2
cdr3_aa: CASSYDRDTYNEQFF
cdr3_nt: TGTGCCAGCAGCTATGACAGGGACACCTACAATGAGCAGTTCTTC

j_call: TRBJ2-3
d_call: TRBD2
clone_size: many
v_call: TRBV6-1
cdr3_aa: CASSETSGGADTQYF
cdr3_nt: TGTGCCAGCAGTGAGACTAGCGGGGGGGCAGATACGCAGTATTTT

j_call: TRBJ1-2
d_call: NA
clone_size: NA
v_call: TRBV14
cdr3_aa: CASSQDLRGYTF
cdr3_nt: TGTGCCAGCAGCCAAGATCTGCGGGGCTACACCTTC

j_call: TRBJ2-1
d_call: TRBD2
clone_size: NA
v_call: TRBV28
cdr3_aa: CASSFAGREGEQFF
cdr3_nt: TGTGCCAGCAGTTTCGCGGGGCGGGAGGGTGAGCAGTTCTTC

j_call: TRBJ2-5
d_call: NA
clone_size: once
v_call: TRBV14
cdr3_aa: CASSQGLRRQETQYF
cdr3_nt: TGTGCCAGCAGCCAAGGGTTAAGGAGACAAGAGACCCAGTACTTC

j_call: TRBJ2-7
d_call: NA
clone_size: NA
v_call: TRBV5-1
cdr3_aa: CASSLVAGTSYEQYF
cdr3_nt: TGCGCCAGCAGCTTGGTTGCAGGTACTTCCTACGAGCAGTACTTC

j_call: TRBJ2-7
d_call: TRBD2
clone_size: NA
v_call: TRBV4-3
cdr3_aa: CASSQVAGGYEQYF
cdr3_nt: TGCGCCAGCAGCCAGGTAGCGGGAGGCTACGAGCAGTACTTC

j_call: TRBJ1-4
d_call: TRBD1
clone_size: NA
v_call: TRBV18
cdr3_aa: CASSPNRGATNEKLFF
cdr3_nt: TGTGCCAGCTCACCTAACAGGGGTGCAACTAATGAAAAACTGTTTTTT

j_call: TRBJ2-1
d_call: NA
clone_size: few
v_call: TRBV6-8
cdr3_aa: CASSYSTPNEQFF
cdr3_nt: TGTGCCAGCAGTTACTCGACACCAAATGAGCAGTTCTTC

j_call: TRBJ1-5
d_call: NA
clone_size: NA
v_call: TRBV28
cdr3_aa: CASSLGGFYQPQHF
cdr3_nt: TGTGCCAGCAGCCTGGGGGGGTTCTATCAGCCCCAGCATTTT

j_call: TRBJ1-2
d_call: TRBD1
clone_size: NA
v_call: TRBV7-3
cdr3_aa: CASSPRTGNYGYTF
cdr3_nt: TGTGCCAGCAGCCCCAGGACAGGGAACTATGGCTACACCTTC

j_call: TRBJ2-2
d_call: NA
clone_size: few
v_call: TRBV28
cdr3_aa: CASRRYSGELFF
cdr3_nt: TGTGCCAGCAGACGCTACTCCGGGGAGCTGTTTTTT

j_call: TRBJ1-1
d_call: NA
clone_size: NA
v_call: TRBV18
cdr3_aa: CASSPNAQGGNTEAFF
cdr3_nt: TGTGCCAGCTCACCGAACGCTCAAGGGGGGAACACTGAAGCTTTCTTT

j_call: TRBJ2-7
d_call: TRBD1
clone_size: few
v_call: TRBV6-1
cdr3_aa: CASSDQGTGTYEQYF
cdr3_nt: TGTGCCAGCAGTGATCAAGGGACAGGGACCTACGAGCAGTACTTC

j_call: TRBJ1-1
d_call: TRBD1
clone_size: NA
v_call: TRBV6-6
cdr3_aa: CASSYTGVETEAFF
cdr3_nt: TGTGCCAGCAGTTACACAGGGGTAGAAACTGAAGCTTTCTTT

j_call: TRBJ2-3
d_call: TRBD2
clone_size: NA
v_call: TRBV30
cdr3_aa: CAWSLSGGSTDTQYF
cdr3_nt: TGTGCCTGGAGTTTAAGCGGGGGGTCCACAGATACGCAGTATTTT

j_call: TRBJ2-1
d_call: NA
clone_size: NA
v_call: TRBV20-1
cdr3_aa: CSATGDNEQFF
cdr3_nt: TGCAGTGCTACGGGAGACAATGAGCAGTTCTTC

j_call: TRBJ2-3
d_call: TRBD2
clone_size: once
v_call: TRBV10-3
cdr3_aa: CAICRSGEATDTQYF
cdr3_nt: TGTGCCATCTGTCGGAGCGGGGAGGCGACAGATACGCAGTATTTT

j_call: TRBJ2-7
d_call: NA
clone_size: NA
v_call: TRBV19
cdr3_aa: CASSSGSWYEQYF
cdr3_nt: TGTGCCAGTAGTTCAGGGTCCTGGTATGAGCAGTACTTC

j_call: TRBJ2-7
d_call: TRBD1
clone_size: NA
v_call: TRBV29-1
cdr3_aa: CSVGTGAFSYEQYF
cdr3_nt: TGCAGCGTTGGGACAGGGGCCTTCTCCTACGAGCAGTACTTC

j_call: TRBJ1-3
d_call: NA
clone_size: NA
v_call: TRBV20-1
cdr3_aa: CSASWGDTIYF
cdr3_nt: TGCAGTGCTAGTTGGGGGGACACCATATATTTT

j_call: TRBJ2-7
d_call: NA
clone_size: NA
v_call: TRBV6-5
cdr3_aa: CASSYAQQSSHEQYF
cdr3_nt: TGTGCCAGCAGTTACGCTCAACAAAGTTCCCACGAGCAGTACTTC

j_call: TRBJ2-1
d_call: TRBD1
clone_size: NA
v_call: TRBV30
cdr3_aa: CALLGLTGSDEQFF
cdr3_nt: TGTGCCTTGTTGGGTCTGACAGGGAGTGATGAGCAGTTCTTC

j_call: TRBJ1-4
d_call: NA
clone_size: NA
v_call: TRBV18
cdr3_aa: CASSPAGGGNEKLFF
cdr3_nt: TGTGCCAGCTCACCGGCGGGTGGAGGGAACGAAAAACTGTTTTTT

j_call: TRBJ2-3
d_call: TRBD2
clone_size: once
v_call: TRBV10-1
cdr3_aa: CASSRLGPERGIGRDTQYF
cdr3_nt: TGCGCCAGCAGTAGACTGGGGCCGGAGCGGGGAATCGGGCGAGATACGCAGTATTTT

j_call: TRBJ2-5
d_call: TRBD1
clone_size: NA
v_call: TRBV7-9
cdr3_aa: CASSPIPRQGGNF
cdr3_nt: TGTGCCAGCAGCCCCATCCCCCGACAGGGCGGAAACTTC

j_call: TRBJ2-3
d_call: NA
clone_size: NA
v_call: TRBV7-9
cdr3_aa: CASSLALTTMDTQYF
cdr3_nt: TGTGCCAGCAGCTTAGCGCTAACGACTATGGATACGCAGTATTTT

j_call: TRBJ2-7
d_call: NA
clone_size: NA
v_call: TRBV6-6
cdr3_aa: CASSVAGGSYEQYF
cdr3_nt: TGTGCCAGCAGTGTTGCGGGCGGGTCCTACGAGCAGTACTTC

j_call: TRBJ1-2
d_call: TRBD1
clone_size: NA
v_call: TRBV7-2
cdr3_aa: CASSLVQGTYGYTF
cdr3_nt: TGTGCCAGCAGCTTAGTACAGGGGACCTATGGCTACACCTTC

j_call: TRBJ1-4
d_call: NA
clone_size: NA
v_call: TRBV28
cdr3_aa: CASSLGLGQGKLFF
cdr3_nt: TGTGCCAGCAGTTTAGGTCTGGGGCAGGGAAAACTGTTTTTT

j_call: TRBJ2-5
d_call: TRBD2
clone_size: NA
v_call: TRBV23-1
cdr3_aa: CASSHDDQTSGGPETQYF
cdr3_nt: TGCGCCAGCAGTCATGATGACCAGACTAGCGGGGGGCCAGAGACCCAGTACTTC

j_call: TRBJ1-4
d_call: NA
clone_size: few
v_call: TRBV30
cdr3_aa: CACSPDRRNEKLFF
cdr3_nt: TGTGCCTGTTCCCCCGACAGACGAAATGAAAAACTGTTTTTT

j_call: TRBJ1-3
d_call: NA
clone_size: NA
v_call: TRBV19
cdr3_aa: CASKSGAAGNTIYF
cdr3_nt: TGTGCCAGTAAGAGTGGGGCCGCTGGAAACACCATATATTTT

j_call: TRBJ2-1
d_call: TRBD2
clone_size: NA
v_call: TRBV7-2
cdr3_aa: CASSLERGNEQFF
cdr3_nt: TGTGCCAGCAGCTTAGAGCGGGGAAATGAGCAGTTCTTC

j_call: TRBJ2-2
d_call: TRBD1
clone_size: NA
v_call: TRBV2
cdr3_aa: CASSIGRGNTGELFF
cdr3_nt: TGTGCCAGCAGTATAGGCAGGGGGAATACCGGGGAGCTGTTTTTT

j_call: TRBJ2-2
d_call: TRBD2
clone_size: NA
v_call: TRBV7-2
cdr3_aa: CASSSGLAGGPGELFF
cdr3_nt: TGTGCCAGCAGTTCTGGACTAGCGGGAGGGCCCGGGGAGCTGTTTTTT

j_call: TRBJ1-1
d_call: TRBD1
clone_size: NA
v_call: TRBV7-2
cdr3_aa: CASSLGQGVTEAFF
cdr3_nt: TGTGCCAGCAGCCTGGGACAGGGGGTCACTGAAGCTTTCTTT

j_call: TRBJ2-7
d_call: NA
clone_size: NA
v_call: TRBV7-8
cdr3_aa: CASSFRRQENPYEQYF
cdr3_nt: TGTGCCAGCAGCTTTCGTCGACAGGAGAATCCCTACGAGCAGTACTTC

j_call: TRBJ1-3
d_call: TRBD1
clone_size: NA
v_call: TRBV10-3
cdr3_aa: CAISELVDRSWAIYF
cdr3_nt: TGTGCCATCAGTGAGTTGGTGGACAGGAGCTGGGCCATATATTTT

j_call: TRBJ2-5
d_call: TRBD1
clone_size: few
v_call: TRBV5-1
cdr3_aa: CASSLGDRGTNFEETQYF
cdr3_nt: TGCGCCAGCAGCTTGGGGGACAGGGGCACAAACTTCGAAGAGACCCAGTACTTC

j_call: TRBJ1-1
d_call: TRBD1
clone_size: NA
v_call: TRBV7-9
cdr3_aa: CASSLRQGADTEAFF
cdr3_nt: TGTGCCAGCAGCTTACGACAGGGCGCCGACACTGAAGCTTTCTTT

j_call: TRBJ2-1
d_call: TRBD2
clone_size: few
v_call: TRBV4-2
cdr3_aa: CASSQDSGSYNEQFF
cdr3_nt: TGTGCCAGCAGCCAAGATAGCGGGAGCTACAATGAGCAGTTCTTC

j_call: TRBJ1-4
d_call: NA
clone_size: NA
v_call: TRBV5-4
cdr3_aa: CASSLGLATNEKLFF
cdr3_nt: TGTGCCAGTAGCCTGGGGCTGGCAACTAATGAAAAACTGTTTTTT

j_call: TRBJ2-2
d_call: TRBD1
clone_size: once
v_call: TRBV7-2
cdr3_aa: CASSYRQGNTGELFF
cdr3_nt: TGTGCCAGCAGCTACCGACAGGGCAACACCGGGGAGCTGTTTTTT

j_call: TRBJ2-7
d_call: NA
clone_size: NA
v_call: TRBV12-5
cdr3_aa: CASGPRGGDYEQYF
cdr3_nt: TGTGCTAGTGGTCCGAGGGGGGGGGACTACGAGCAGTACTTC